One sample yielded the 25 T cell receptor beta chains listed below, sequenced in a study of blood T cell repertoires in COVID-19 (dated by TCRdb to 2018 to 2021). Library method: the immunoSEQ multiplex PCR assay. TCRdb limited this immuneACCESS table to in-frame rearrangements with V and J called. A share of clones is missing; checked studies link under half to unresolved V genes, and the rest is unexplained. This sample has 200,000 to 250,000 clones in its table, and 87% of those were observed once. The ten largest clones add up to roughly 12% of the sample. Sequences were obtained from peripheral blood. These receptors all come from a woman younger than 30 who had recovered from COVID-19.

This chain joins TRBV18 and TRBJ1-5; a possible D gene is TRBD1 (6 bases). Trimming shortened V by 6 bases and J by 0 bases, and 15 bases separated the two germline ends. This CDR3 is built from 16 residues. Germline V gene sequence: CDR1 KGHSH, CDR2 LQKENI. This chain's CDR3 is CASSSVTGSSNQPQHF. The CDR3 nucleotides read TGTGCCAGCTCCTCCGTAACAGGGAGTAGCAATCAGCCCCAGCATTTT. Complete variable domain (other parts from reference TRBV18 and TRBJ1-5): NAGVMQNPRHLVRRRGQEARLRCSPMKGHSHVYWYRQLPEEGLKFMVYLQKENIIDESGMPKERFSAEFPKEGPSILRIQQVVRGDSAAYFCASSSVTGSSNQPQHFGDGTRLSIL.

J is TRBJ2-5 and V is TRBV7-9; 10 nucleotides match TRBD2. CDR1 is SEHNR, CDR2 FQNEAQ, per germline (reference sequence). Losses at the gene ends were 8 bases for V and 4 bases for J; bases not matched to a gene: 7. The CDR3 runs 14 residues. The CDR3 protein is CASSASGSLETQYF. As DNA, the CDR3 is TGTGCCAGCTCCGCTAGCGGGAGTCTAGAGACCCAGTACTTC.

V and J are TRBV6-2 or TRBV6-3 and TRBJ2-3; D uncertain. The length of the CDR3 is 15 residues. Germline V gene lookup returns CDR1 MNHEY and CDR2 SVGEGT. V was cut by 0 bases and J by 0 bases, with 7 bases left in between. In DNA, the CDR3 is TGTGCCAGCAGTTACTCTCCGGGTAGCACAGATACGCAGTATTTT. Its protein is CASSYSPGSTDTQYF.

J is TRBJ2-7 and V is TRBV3-1 (or the pseudogene TRBV3-2); TRBD2 matches 10 bases. Losses at the gene ends were 0 bases for V and 3 bases for J; bases not matched to a gene: 8. CDR3 size: 17 residues. The germline V gene has CDR1 LGHDT and CDR2 YNNKEL (reference sequence). The CDR3 sequence: CASSQDPPSGSRYEQYF. The CDR3 nucleotides read TGTGCCAGCAGCCAAGATCCGCCTAGCGGGAGTCGCTACGAGCAGTACTTC.

The chain employs TRBV10-2 and TRBJ1-1, with unresolved D. The CDR3 is 15 residues long. V lost 0 bases and J lost 1, with 9 bases in between. Germline V lookup: CDR1 WSHSY, CDR2 SAAADI. The CDR3 spells CASSESPQWNTEAFF. CDR3 DNA: TGCGCCAGCAGTGAGTCCCCCCAGTGGAACACTGAAGCTTTCTTT.

The CDR3 region is CASSEQTGNTEAFF. In DNA form, the CDR3 reads TGTGCCAGCAGTGAACAAACAGGGAACACTGAAGCTTTCTTT. This rearrangement joins TRBV6-1 to TRBJ1-1, with D possibly TRBD1 on 5 matching bases. The CDR3 loop spans 14 amino acids. V gave up 2 bases and J gave up 1 base, with 8 bases separating them. CDR1 is MNHNS and CDR2 is SASEGT in the germline V gene.

V usage is TRBV7-2 and J usage is TRBJ2-1; no firm D call. Trimming cost V 1 base and J 1 base, with 5 bases left between them. Germline loops: CDR1 SGHTA, CDR2 FQGNSA. The CDR3 is 14 residues long. DNA of the CDR3: TGTGCCAGCAGCTTAGTCCGTTCCTACAATGAGCAGTTCTTC. This encodes CASSLVRSYNEQFF.

This clone came up once. This chain uses TRBV6-5 with TRBJ1-4; 7 bases match TRBD1. Losses at the gene ends were 2 bases for V and 4 bases for J; bases not matched to a gene: 4. CDR1 and CDR2 from the germline V gene are MNHEY and SVGAGI. This CDR3 is 15 amino acids long. The CDR3 coding sequence is TGTGCCAGCAGTTACGTGGGACAGCTTAATGAAAAACTGTTTTTT. It is translated as CASSYVGQLNEKLFF.

This clone was seen just once. The rearrangement joins TRBV6-1 to TRBJ2-1; TRBD2 matches 11 bases. Germline V gene lookup returns CDR1 MNHNS and CDR2 SASEGT. Trimming at V came to 2 bases and at J to 8 bases, leaving 5 bases not matched to a gene. The CDR3 has 15 residues. CDR3 protein: CASSELAGGMDEQFF. The CDR3 bases are TGTGCCAGCAGTGAACTAGCGGGAGGAATGGATGAGCAGTTCTTC.

The CDR3 reads CASSLGASDYGYTF. CDR3 nucleotides: TGCGCCAGCAGCTTGGGAGCCAGCGACTATGGCTACACCTTC. The J gene is TRBJ1-2, the V gene TRBV5-1; D gene unclear. Germline V gives CDR1 SGHRS, CDR2 YFSETQ. The CDR3 runs to 14 residues. The V end was cut by 0 bases, the J end by 3 bases, with 9 bases between.

J is TRBJ2-2 and V is TRBV29-1; D gene ambiguous. Trimming removed 6 bases from V and 5 bases from J, with 7 bases in between. The germline gives CDR1 SQVTM, CDR2 ANQGSEA. The length of the CDR3 is 11 residues. The CDR3 DNA reads TGCAGCGTCACATATACCGGGGAGCTGTTTTTT. It encodes CSVTYTGELFF.

This clone was counted only a few times. This chain uses TRBV7-9 with TRBJ2-7; 12 positions agree with TRBD2. CDR1 and CDR2 from the germline V gene are SEHNR and FQNEAQ (reference sequence). This CDR3 region has 14 residues. J lost 2 bases, V lost 5 bases, and 1 base had no gene match. The CDR3 DNA reads TGTGCCAGCAGCCGGACTAGCGGGGCCTACGAGCAGTACTTC. It is translated as CASSRTSGAYEQYF.

This clone was picked up a small number of times. V is TRBV6-2 or TRBV6-3 and J is TRBJ2-7; 9 bases fit TRBD1. Germline loops: CDR1 MNHEY, CDR2 SVGEGT. After removal of 5 bases from V and 4 bases from J, the junction contained 6 bases not matched to a gene. The CDR3 runs to 14 residues. The CDR3 DNA follows: TGTGCCAGCAGTGGTACAGGGGGCTGGTACGAGCAGTACTTC. Translating it yields CASSGTGGWYEQYF.

This clone was detected only a few times. The rearrangement joins TRBV6-5 to TRBJ1-2; the D gene is possibly TRBD1 (5 bases). Trimming removed 0 bases from V and 1 base from J, with 6 bases in between. In germline, CDR1 is MNHEY, CDR2 SVGAGI. CDR3 length equals 14 residues. The CDR3 here is CASSYSTVNYGYTF. The CDR3 coding sequence is TGTGCCAGCAGTTACTCGACAGTTAACTATGGCTACACCTTC.

V gene TRBV6-5 combines with J gene TRBJ2-7; a weak D match, TRBD2 (5 bases). The V gene's germline CDR1 is MNHEY and CDR2 SVGAGI. The CDR3 runs to 14 residues. V was pared by 6 bases and J by 0 bases, with 12 bases between. The CDR3 DNA is TGTGCCAGCAGCTTGGACTCATACTCCTACGAGCAGTACTTC. It codes for CASSLDSYSYEQYF.

The chain combines TRBV4-1 with TRBJ1-1; TRBD1 aligns across 8 bases. This CDR3 has 17 amino acids. Germline V gives CDR1 MGHRA, CDR2 YSYEKL. After removal of 0 bases from V and 1 base from J, the junction contained 7 bases not matched to a gene. The CDR3 sequence is CASSQDRRTGWNTEAFF. The CDR3 DNA follows: TGCGCCAGCAGCCAAGATCGTAGGACAGGGTGGAACACTGAAGCTTTCTTT.

The chain links TRBV14 to TRBJ2-1; tentatively, D is TRBD1 (5 bases). CDR1 is SGHDN and CDR2 is FVKESK in the germline V gene. V was pared by 1 base and J by 3 bases, with 19 bases between. The CDR3 is 18 amino acids. The CDR3 bases are TGTGCCAGCAGCCAAGTCTTCAGGGCCCCCGTCTTCTACAATGAGCAGTTCTTC. This codes for CASSQVFRAPVFYNEQFF. Full variable domain (missing parts from reference TRBV14 and TRBJ2-1): EAGVTQFPSHSVIEKGQTVTLRCDPISGHDNLYWYRRVMGKEIKFLLHFVKESKQDESGMPNNRFLAERTGGTYSTLKVQPAELEDSGVYFCASSQVFRAPVFYNEQFFGPGTRLTVL.

This clone was detected only a few times. V usage is TRBV19 and J usage is TRBJ2-1; 7 bases line up with TRBD2. The trim removed 7 bases at V and 4 bases at J, leaving 7 bases unmatched. In germline, CDR1 is LNHDA, CDR2 SQIVND (reference sequence). The CDR3 extends over 14 amino acids. For the CDR3, the DNA is TGTGCCAGTACCTGGACTAGTCAATACAATGAGCAGTTCTTC. It encodes CASTWTSQYNEQFF.

Here the CDR3 reads CASSYLDRPIYGYTF. The CDR3 DNA is TGTGCCAGCAGCTACCTGGACAGGCCGATCTATGGCTACACCTTC. The chain combines TRBV5-5 with TRBJ1-2; 7 nucleotides agree with TRBD1. This CDR3 region has 15 residues. The V and J ends lost 3 bases and 4 bases, in that order; junction bases with no gene match: 9. The germline gives CDR1 SGHKS, CDR2 YYEKEE (reference sequence). Supplemented by reference TRBV5-5 and TRBJ1-2, the full variable domain reads DAGVTQSPTHLIKTRGQQVTLRCSPISGHKSVSWYQQVLGQGPQFIFQYYEKEERGRGNFPDRFSARQFPNYSSELNVNALLLGDSALYLCASSYLDRPIYGYTFGSGTRLTVV.

The genes are TRBV4-3 and TRBJ2-1; 13 bases agree with TRBD2. The CDR3 totals 16 residues. V shed 3 bases, J shed 6 bases, and the junction held 5 bases outside the gene matches. Germline CDR1 is LGHNA and CDR2 is YSLEER. The DNA of the CDR3 is TGCGCCAGCAGCCACATCGGGACTAGCGGGACCAATGAGCAGTTCTTC. Its translation: CASSHIGTSGTNEQFF.

CDR3 region: CASSQVSGYEQYF. The CDR3 DNA is TGCGCCAGCAGTCAGGTCAGCGGCTACGAGCAGTACTTC. The J gene is TRBJ2-7, the V gene TRBV5-1, with TRBD2 as a possible D gene (5 bases). The CDR3 length is 13 residues. Trimming took 5 bases from V and 3 from J, leaving 12 bases between them. Germline-derived CDR1 and CDR2 are SGHRS and YFSETQ. The full variable domain, rest sourced from reference TRBV5-1 and TRBJ2-7, is KAGVTQTPRYLIKTRGQQVTLSCSPISGHRSVSWYQQTPGQGLQFLFEYFSETQRNKGNFPGRFSGRQFSNSRSEMNVSTLELGDSALYLCASSQVSGYEQYFGPGTRLTVT.

The genes are TRBV6-4 and TRBJ2-1; D possibly corresponds to TRBD2 (6 bases). This CDR3 comprises 15 residues. Germline CDR1 and CDR2: MRHNA and SNTAGT. Trimming cost V 0 bases and J 3 bases, with 9 bases left between them. Written as DNA, the CDR3 is TGTGCCAGCAGTGACTCCGCGACTAGCTACAATGAGCAGTTCTTC. This sequence encodes CASSDSATSYNEQFF.

The chain carries TRBV6-5 and TRBJ1-1, with a possible D match to TRBD1 (5 bases). V lost 0 bases and J lost 2, with 10 bases in between. This CDR3 region has 15 residues. Germline CDR1 MNHEY, CDR2 SVGAGI. The CDR3 nucleotides read TGTGCCAGCAGTTACTCTTACAGGTCCAACACTGAAGCTTTCTTT. Its protein is CASSYSYRSNTEAFF.

As for this clone: This same CDR3 is encoded by further DNA sequences in the sample. This chain links TRBV30 with TRBJ1-1; D possibly corresponds to TRBD1 (6 bases). The CDR3 runs to 13 residues. The V and J ends lost 0 bases and 2 bases respectively, with 7 bases between them. The germline gives CDR1 GTSNPN, CDR2 SVGIG (reference sequence). This chain's CDR3 is CAWSVQGNTEAFF. CDR3 nucleotides: TGTGCCTGGAGTGTACAGGGAAACACTGAAGCTTTCTTT.

The CDR3 DNA sequence: TGTGCCAGCAGTGCCGGGACAATCAATGAGCAGTTCTTC. It codes for CASSAGTINEQFF. The V gene is TRBV27, the J gene TRBJ2-1; the D gene is possibly TRBD1 (6 bases). V lost 5 bases to trimming and J lost 6 bases, with 11 bases between them. This CDR3 contains 13 residues. CDR1 MNHEY and CDR2 SMNVEV come from the germline V gene (reference sequence).